This is a list of T cell receptor beta chains from one sample in a study of cytomegalovirus exposure and HLA in healthy donors. Clones were sequenced by immunoSEQ multiplex PCR, and TCRdb holds only the in-frame ones, with some missing. The sample has 150,000 to 180,000 clones, approximately 81% seen once. What was sequenced was PBMCs. All receptors derive from a woman under 30 in good health and CMV-seronegative. Each CDR3 is given with its conserved first and last residue.

CDR3: CASSLDSTGELFF
V: TRBV5-4
J: TRBJ2-2

CDR3: CASSPGTSGVTETQYF
V: TRBV4-3
J: TRBJ2-5

CDR3: CASSETGNYGYTF
V: TRBV6-4
J: TRBJ1-2

CDR3: CASSEFLGVGGSTDTQYF
V: TRBV6-1
J: TRBJ2-3

CDR3: CASSLIGGDTEAFF
V: TRBV28
J: TRBJ1-1

CDR3: CASSLPSRKSNQPQHF
V: TRBV28
J: TRBJ1-5

CDR3: CASSKGDPGGEKLFF
V: TRBV19
J: TRBJ1-4

CDR3: CASSTDTNYGYTF
V: TRBV6-1
J: TRBJ1-2

CDR3: CASSLGGPLNQPQHF
V: TRBV11-3
J: TRBJ1-5

CDR3: CASSWGASGGSRGYTF
V: TRBV11-2
J: TRBJ1-2

CDR3: CASSGRDTNQPQHF
V: TRBV6-1
J: TRBJ1-5

CDR3: CASSEKGPRTKQFF
V: TRBV2
J: TRBJ2-1

CDR3: CASSLGGTRIYNEQFF
V: TRBV5-1
J: TRBJ2-1

CDR3: CASSPLVGAPTTGELFF
V: TRBV4-2
J: TRBJ2-2

CDR3: CASSPNSGANVLTF
V: TRBV16
J: TRBJ2-6

CDR3: CASRELTENQPQHF
V: TRBV6-5
J: TRBJ1-5